This TCR beta chain was recorded in a study of regulatory T cells in long-lasting Graves disease. Whole-study findings and limits: The small sample size may have reduced accuracy.

The time point denotes: newly diagnosed GD, antithyroid drugs for less than 3 months. RNA isolated from PBMCs was used to make the TCR library. Germline-derived CDR1 and CDR2 are SGDLS and YYNGEE. This CDR3 spans 16 amino acids. V shed 0 bases, J shed 0 bases, and the junction held 2 bases outside the gene matches. Researchers made TCR beta libraries by using iRepertoire HTBI primers and running Arm-PCR on CDR3 regions. TCRdb called the multiplex PCR reads again in MiXCR, with one record for every CDR3 protein. Here the sample spans about 330,000 distinct CDR3 sequences, around 15% being singletons. This clonotype was counted at least ten times. Its antigen is not known. The sample also formed part of further work on T cells in Graves' hyperthyroidism and ophthalmopathy. As that report states: Lactation, pregnancy, other autoimmune disease or uncontrolled infection led to exclusion of patients. Every diagnosis used clinical symptoms, serum thyroxine and TRAb, thyroid ultrasound and orbital computed tomography. The model anticipated ophthalmopathy a median approximately 6.5 months pre-onset.

This material consisted of peripheral blood mononuclear cells (PBMCs), taken at new diagnosis, from a patient treated with antithyroid drugs. This receptor was identified in a woman aged 18-35 years with Graves disease. The gene calls are TRBV9 and TRBJ2-7; 11 positions agree with TRBD1. The CDR3 sequence is CASSVDGTGGSYEQYF. The CDR3 DNA reads as TGTGCCAGCAGCGTAGACGGGACAGGGGGCTCCTACGAGCAGTACTTC.